The 30 T cell receptor beta chains listed next were all sequenced from one sample in a study of low-dose radiotherapy and immunotherapy resistance in tumors. TRAV- and TRBV-specific primers, spanning alpha and beta chains, primed first-strand cDNA. The TCRs were subjected to amplification over 20 PCR cycles employing a constant-region primer in conjunction with a V-primer adapter. TCRdb used MiXCR to reprocess the reads, holding one entry per CDR3 protein. The repertoire consists of 13,000 or so distinct CDR3 sequences, with 60% to 80% occurring once and the leading ten covering 4% to 5.5%. The receptors come from a human donor with advanced metastatic prostate, ovarian, gallbladder or colorectal cancer (not recorded which). This table probably holds off-target reads from a library built for another chain.

The CDR3 DNA follows: TGCGCCAGCAGCCAAGGGTGGGGGGCGAGGAATGAGCAGTTCTTC. It is translated as CASSQGWGARNEQFF. The chain links TRBV4-1 to TRBJ2-1; D is perhaps TRBD1 or TRBD2 (6 bases each). The V gene's germline CDR1 is MGHRA and CDR2 YSYEKL. The V and J ends lost 1 base and 7 bases respectively, with 14 bases between them. The CDR3 runs 15 residues.

The chain links TRBV10-3 to TRBJ2-5; maybe TRBD1 (7 bases). This CDR3 is 14 amino acids long. V was pared by 7 bases and J by 7 bases, with 19 bases between. From germline, CDR1 is ENHRY and CDR2 SYGVKD. CDR3 amino acids: CAINEGGAGGTQYF. In DNA, the CDR3 is TGTGCCATCAACGAAGGAGGGGCAGGGGGGACCCAGTACTTC.

This clonotype has just one count. CDR3 protein: CSSKTATYEQYF. CDR3 DNA sequence: TGCAGTTCCAAGACGGCTACCTACGAGCAGTACTTC. V is TRBV20-1 and J is TRBJ2-7, with D unclear. Germline lookup yields CDR1 DFQATT and CDR2 SNEGSKA (reference sequence). This CDR3 is built from 12 residues. V was pared by 8 bases and J by 2 bases, with 13 bases between.

This rearrangement joins TRBV7-9 to TRBJ2-3; TRBD2 matches at 13 bases. The V and J ends lost 5 bases and 5 bases, in that order; junction bases with no gene match: 4. CDR1 and CDR2 (germline): SEHNR, FQNEAQ (reference sequence). This CDR3 is 15 amino acids long. In DNA form, the CDR3 reads TGTGCCAGCAGCACTAGCGGGGGGGCGAAAGATACGCAGTATTTT. Amino acid sequence: CASSTSGGAKDTQYF.

Notes on this clonotype: An end of the junction does not agree with germline; a read error may underlie this. The chain employs TRBV30 and TRBJ2-7, with 7 bases that match TRBD1. From germline, CDR1 is GTSNPN and CDR2 SVGIG (reference sequence). The CDR3 runs 12 residues. CDR3 in amino acids: CAWSEGAARGNF. The CDR3 coding sequence is TGTGCCTGGAGTGAGGGGGCGGCCCGAGGGAACTTC.

This chain links TRBV2 with TRBJ2-2, with 8 bases that match TRBD1. The V gene's germline CDR1 is SNHLY and CDR2 FYNNEI. The junction had 1 base not matched to a gene; V was cut back by 6 bases and J by 1 base. This CDR3 contains 14 residues. CDR3 region: CASRGTGNTGELFF. CDR3 nucleotides: TGTGCCAGCAGGGGGACAGGGAACACCGGGGAGCTGTTTTTT.

This clonotype has only a few counts. The chain couples TRBV2 to TRBJ1-1; no clear D gene. Germline V gene data show CDR1 as SNHLY and CDR2 as FYNNEI. V lost 0 bases and J 1 base, leaving 9 bases between the germline ends. The CDR3 sequence is 15 residues long. The DNA of the CDR3 is TGTGCCAGCAGTGAAGCAGGGATAGGGAACACTGAAGCTTTCTTT. Its protein product is CASSEAGIGNTEAFF.

CDR3 sequence: CASSSPTGRMRTEAFF. In nucleotides, the CDR3 is TGCGCCAGCAGCTCCCCGACAGGGAGGATGAGGACTGAAGCTTTCTTT. V usage is TRBV5-1 and J usage is TRBJ1-1; 7 positions agree with TRBD1. The V and J ends lost 3 bases and 5 bases, in that order; junction bases with no gene match: 13. Germline CDR1 is SGHRS and CDR2 is YFSETQ. This CDR3 contains 16 residues.

This clonotype was detected once. V is TRBV6-5 and J is TRBJ1-6; D perhaps matches TRBD1 (5 bases). The germline V gene has CDR1 MNHEY and CDR2 SVGAGI. V dropped 0 bases and J dropped 9 bases, with 18 bases sitting between them. This CDR3 spans 17 amino acids. The CDR3: CASSYSIGTGAFSPLHF. The CDR3 DNA reads as TGTGCCAGCAGTTACTCGATAGGGACCGGTGCTTTTTCACCCCTCCACTTT.

This chain links TRBV11-2 with TRBJ2-2; 14 nucleotides align to TRBD2. V lost 6 bases to trimming and J lost 1 base; unmatched junction nucleotides: 1. The CDR3 length is 16 residues. Germline lookup yields CDR1 SGHAT and CDR2 FQNNGV. CDR3 nucleotide sequence: TGTGCCAGCAGGGGGACTAGCGGGGGGAACACCGGGGAGCTGTTTTTT. It specifies CASRGTSGGNTGELFF.

The genes are TRBV5-1 and TRBJ2-3; TRBD2 aligns across 8 bases. Germline values: CDR1 SGHRS, CDR2 YFSETQ. This CDR3 comprises 14 residues. Trimming took 5 bases from V and 6 from J; bases not matched to a gene: 8. CDR3 in DNA: TGCGCCAGCAGAAGCGGGGGAGTGACGGATACGCAGTATTTT. Encoded protein: CASRSGGVTDTQYF.

V is TRBV5-6 and J is TRBJ2-7; a possible D gene is TRBD2 (5 bases). The CDR3 has 14 amino acids. CDR1 is SGHDT and CDR2 is YYEEEE in the germline V gene. Trimming left V 3 bases short and J 0 bases short, with 10 bases between. In DNA, the CDR3 is TGTGCCAGCAGCTCTGAGCGGCTCTCCTACGAGCAGTACTTC. Translated, it gives CASSSERLSYEQYF.

The chain couples TRBV5-1 to TRBJ1-1, with unresolved D. The CDR3 totals 16 residues. The V end lost 0 bases, the J end lost 2 bases, and 14 bases lay between the germline ends. Germline V gene data show CDR1 as SGHRS and CDR2 as YFSETQ. The CDR3 bases are TGCGCCAGCAGCTTGGTACCTGGCACAGTAAACACTGAAGCTTTCTTT. Amino acid sequence: CASSLVPGTVNTEAFF.

This chain joins TRBV2 and TRBJ2-7, with D maybe TRBD1 (5 bases). Looked up from germline, CDR1 is SNHLY and CDR2 is FYNNEI. Trimming removed 6 bases from V and 3 bases from J, with 9 bases in between. The CDR3 runs 12 residues. CDR3 loop: CASRFTGYEQYF. The CDR3 DNA is TGTGCCAGCAGATTCACAGGCTACGAGCAGTACTTC.

This chain connects TRBV7-2 to TRBJ2-5; the D is unclear. The CDR3 is 13 residues long. Germline V gene data show CDR1 as SGHTA and CDR2 as FQGNSA. V was clipped by 1 base and J by 7 bases, with 10 bases between them. The CDR3 reads CASSLDTGGTQYF. The DNA of the CDR3 is TGTGCCAGCAGCTTAGACACCGGTGGGACCCAGTACTTC.

The chain recombines TRBV20-1 with TRBJ2-3, with a tentative D call TRBD2 (6 bases). Trimming took off 8 bases at V and 0 bases at J, with 21 bases between the two ends. Germline loops: CDR1 DFQATT, CDR2 SNEGSKA (reference sequence). This CDR3 is 16 amino acids long. The DNA of the CDR3 is TGCAGTACCCACTGGGACGGGGGTACTAGCACAGATACGCAGTATTTT. This sequence encodes CSTHWDGGTSTDTQYF.

The genes are TRBV6-2 or TRBV6-3 and TRBJ1-2; D is possibly TRBD1 (5 bases). The V gene's germline CDR1 is MNHEY and CDR2 SVGEGT. V lost 5 bases, J lost 7 bases, and 11 bases lay in between. The CDR3 spans 12 residues. The CDR3, as DNA: TGTGCCAGCAGTCTGGGGACCCTTGGCTACACCTTC. This sequence encodes CASSLGTLGYTF.

This chain uses TRBV24-1 with TRBJ2-1; D uncertain. The CDR3 runs 12 residues. The germline V gene encodes CDR1 KGHDR and CDR2 SFDVKD. Trimming removed 3 bases at V and 9 bases at J, with 8 bases between. The CDR3 DNA is TGTGCCACCAGTGATGACACGGCTGAGCAGTTCTTC. It is translated as CATSDDTAEQFF.

The chain links TRBV11-3 to TRBJ2-3, with 12 nucleotides matching TRBD2. After removal of 5 bases from V and 5 bases from J, the junction contained 5 bases not matched to a gene. The CDR3 is 15 residues long. Germline V gene lookup returns CDR1 SGHNT and CDR2 YENEEA. CDR3 sequence reads: CASSGLAGGQDTQYF. CDR3 bases: TGTGCCAGCAGCGGGCTAGCGGGGGGGCAAGATACGCAGTATTTT.

This sequence joins TRBV12-3 or TRBV12-4 and TRBJ1-5, with a weak D call TRBD1 (5 bases). The ends were cut back, 3 bases at V and 12 bases at J, with 30 bases in the middle. The CDR3 runs to 18 residues. CDR3 bases: TGTGCCAGCAGTTTTCCGTGGGGCGGCCCCCGTGGCCAAAGGGTCCAGCATTTT. It yields the protein CASSFPWGGPRGQRVQHF.

CDR3 DNA: TGTGCCAGCAGTGAAGCGCCCTACAATCAGCCCCAGCATTTT. The encoded protein is CASSEAPYNQPQHF. This chain joins TRBV6-1 and TRBJ1-5; D is undetermined. Germline CDR1 reads MNHNS; CDR2 reads SASEGT. Trimming took 0 bases from V and 3 from J, leaving 6 bases between them. The CDR3 length is 14 residues.

In its sample, this clonotype was seen a few times. The rearrangement links TRBV6-1 to TRBJ2-1; tentatively, D is TRBD1 (5 bases). This CDR3 contains 15 residues. V shed 2 bases and J shed 1 base, with 9 bases lying between them. The germline gives CDR1 MNHNS, CDR2 SASEGT. The CDR3: CASSELQGSYNEQFF. CDR3 DNA sequence: TGTGCCAGCAGTGAACTGCAGGGATCCTACAATGAGCAGTTCTTC.

V is TRBV20-1 and J is TRBJ1-3; D unresolved. The CDR3 is made up of 12 amino acids. Germline V lookup: CDR1 DFQATT, CDR2 SNEGSKA (reference sequence). Deletions cut 5 bases from V and 0 bases from J, with 5 bases between. The CDR3 DNA follows: TGCAGTGCTGCTTCCTCTGGAAACACCATATATTTT. It yields the protein CSAASSGNTIYF.

The chain is built from TRBV12-3 or TRBV12-4 and TRBJ2-5, with 8 bases fitting TRBD1. Germline trimming cut 6 bases from V and 4 bases from J; bases unmatched to any gene: 10. The CDR3 extends over 15 amino acids. The DNA of the CDR3 is TGTGCCAGCAGCCCAGGACAGGGTGACACAGAGACCCAGTACTTC. Translation: CASSPGQGDTETQYF.

This chain connects TRBV3-1 to TRBJ1-6; D is uncertain. V lost 3 bases and J lost 14, with 11 bases in between. CDR1 is LGHDT and CDR2 is YNNKEL in the germline V gene (reference sequence). CDR3 length: 12 amino acids. The CDR3 DNA sequence: TGTGCCAGCAGCCACACGGGAAGCACCCTCCACTTT. It is translated as CASSHTGSTLHF.

This chain links TRBV2 with TRBJ2-5; 15 nucleotides line up with TRBD2. V shed 10 bases and J 2 bases; nucleotides not matched to a gene: 8. CDR3 length equals 16 residues. CDR1 is SNHLY and CDR2 is FYNNEI in the germline V gene. This chain's CDR3 is CATISGLAGGQETQYF. For the CDR3, the DNA is TGTGCCACTATCTCGGGACTAGCGGGGGGACAAGAGACCCAGTACTTC.

This chain uses TRBV5-1 with TRBJ2-5, with D perhaps TRBD2 (5 bases). Germline assignment: CDR1 SGHRS and CDR2 YFSETQ. V shed 4 bases and J shed 0 bases, with 13 bases lying between them. The CDR3 has 15 residues. CDR3: CASSRRPGNQETQYF. In DNA, the CDR3 is TGCGCCAGCAGCCGTAGGCCGGGGAACCAAGAGACCCAGTACTTC. The whole variable domain, filled in from reference TRBV5-1 and TRBJ2-5, reads KAGVTQTPRYLIKTRGQQVTLSCSPISGHRSVSWYQQTPGQGLQFLFEYFSETQRNKGNFPGRFSGRQFSNSRSEMNVSTLELGDSALYLCASSRRPGNQETQYFGPGTRLLVL.

This chain connects TRBV4-2 to TRBJ2-2; TRBD2 matches 11 bases. In germline, CDR1 is LGHNA, CDR2 YNFKEQ. Germline trimming cut 4 bases from V and 5 bases from J; bases unmatched to any gene: 6. The CDR3 is made up of 16 amino acids. CDR3 DNA sequence: TGTGCCAGCAGCCGATTAGCGGGGGGGCGTACCGGGGAGCTGTTTTTT. The encoded protein is CASSRLAGGRTGELFF.

This clonotype showed up just once. The rearrangement joins TRBV19 to TRBJ1-2; D is ambiguous. V shed 2 bases and J shed 7 bases, with 17 bases lying between them. This CDR3 spans 15 amino acids. Germline assignment: CDR1 LNHDA and CDR2 SQIVND (reference sequence). CDR3: CASSISEAGGSGYTF. The CDR3, as DNA: TGTGCCAGTAGTATATCGGAGGCCGGAGGCAGTGGCTACACCTTC.

This chain links TRBV2 with TRBJ2-1, with 10 nucleotides matching TRBD2. The CDR3 length is 17 residues. Losses at the gene ends were 4 bases for V and 0 bases for J; bases not matched to a gene: 6. Looked up from germline, CDR1 is SNHLY and CDR2 is FYNNEI. The CDR3 loop is CASSAGSGGASYNEQFF. CDR3 coding DNA: TGTGCCAGCAGTGCAGGGAGCGGGGGGGCCTCCTACAATGAGCAGTTCTTC. The full variable domain, rest sourced from reference TRBV2 and TRBJ2-1, is EPEVTQTPSHQVTQMGQEVILRCVPISNHLYFYWYRQILGQKVEFLVSFYNNEISEKSEIFDDQFSVERPDGSNFTLKIRSTKLEDSAMYFCASSAGSGGASYNEQFFGPGTRLTVL.